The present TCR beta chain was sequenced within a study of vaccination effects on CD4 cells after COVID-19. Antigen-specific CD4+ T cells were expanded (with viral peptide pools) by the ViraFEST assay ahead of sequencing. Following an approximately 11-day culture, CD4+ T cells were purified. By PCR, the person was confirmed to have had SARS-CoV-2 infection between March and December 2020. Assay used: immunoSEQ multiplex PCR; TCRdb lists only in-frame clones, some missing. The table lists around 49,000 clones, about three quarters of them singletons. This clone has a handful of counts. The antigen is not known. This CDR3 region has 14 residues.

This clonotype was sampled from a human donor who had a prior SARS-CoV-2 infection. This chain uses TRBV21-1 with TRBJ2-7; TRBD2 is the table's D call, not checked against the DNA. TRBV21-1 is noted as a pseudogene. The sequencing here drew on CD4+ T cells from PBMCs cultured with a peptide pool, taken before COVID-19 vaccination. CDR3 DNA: TGTGCCAGCAGCACTGGCCGTCTAGCCTACGAGCAGTACTTC. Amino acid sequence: CASSTGRLAYEQYF.